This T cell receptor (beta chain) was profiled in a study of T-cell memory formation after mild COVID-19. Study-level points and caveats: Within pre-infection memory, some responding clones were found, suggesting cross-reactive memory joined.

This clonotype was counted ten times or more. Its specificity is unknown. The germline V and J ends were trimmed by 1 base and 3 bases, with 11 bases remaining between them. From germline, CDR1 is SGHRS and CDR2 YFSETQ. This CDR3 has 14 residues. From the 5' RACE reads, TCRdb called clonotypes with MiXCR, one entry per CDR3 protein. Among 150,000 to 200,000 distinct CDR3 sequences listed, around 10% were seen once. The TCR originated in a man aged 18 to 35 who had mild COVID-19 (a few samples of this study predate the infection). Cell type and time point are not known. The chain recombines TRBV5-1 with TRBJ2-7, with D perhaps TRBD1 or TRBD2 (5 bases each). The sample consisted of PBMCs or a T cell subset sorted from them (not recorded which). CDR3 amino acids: CASSLSAGSYEQYF. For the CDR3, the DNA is TGCGCCAGCAGCTTGTCGGCAGGGAGCTACGAGCAGTACTTC. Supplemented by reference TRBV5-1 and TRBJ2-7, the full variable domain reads KAGVTQTPRYLIKTRGQQVTLSCSPISGHRSVSWYQQTPGQGLQFLFEYFSETQRNKGNFPGRFSGRQFSNSRSEMNVSTLELGDSALYLCASSLSAGSYEQYFGPGTRLTVT.